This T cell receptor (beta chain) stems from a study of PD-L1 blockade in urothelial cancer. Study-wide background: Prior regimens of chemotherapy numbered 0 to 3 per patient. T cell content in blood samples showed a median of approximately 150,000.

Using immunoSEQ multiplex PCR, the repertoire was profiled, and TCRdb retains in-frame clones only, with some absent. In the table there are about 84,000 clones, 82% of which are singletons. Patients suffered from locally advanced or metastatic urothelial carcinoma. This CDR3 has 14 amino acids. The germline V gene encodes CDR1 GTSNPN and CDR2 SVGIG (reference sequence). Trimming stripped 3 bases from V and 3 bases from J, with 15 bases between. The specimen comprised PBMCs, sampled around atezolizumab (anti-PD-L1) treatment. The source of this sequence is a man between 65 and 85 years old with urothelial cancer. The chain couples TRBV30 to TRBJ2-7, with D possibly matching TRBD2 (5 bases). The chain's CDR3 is CAWSALEMGYEQYF. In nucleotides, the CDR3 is TGTGCCTGGAGCGCACTAGAGATGGGCTACGAGCAGTACTTC.